The 26 T cell receptor beta chains below all came from one sample that was sequenced in a study of blood T cell repertoires in COVID-19. Sequencing was performed with immunoSEQ multiplex PCR; in TCRdb, only in-frame clones are kept and a portion is missing. The data show 75,000 to 100,000 clones, with just under 90% seen just once and 15% held by the top ten. Sequences were obtained from peripheral blood. Source of these receptors: a human donor in a cohort sampled during active COVID-19.

This chain joins TRBV18 and TRBJ2-7; TRBD1 might be the D (6 bases). Trimming pared 2 bases from V and 4 bases from J, leaving 9 bases between. Germline CDR1 reads KGHSH; CDR2 reads LQKENI. This CDR3 is built from 13 residues. The CDR3 DNA reads TGTGCCAGCTCACCAGGGGGCGGGTACGAGCAGTACTTC. It is translated as CASSPGGGYEQYF.

The chain couples TRBV6-5 to TRBJ1-3, with TRBD1 identical over 9 bases. Trimming at V came to 5 bases and at J to 2 bases, leaving 4 bases not matched to a gene. CDR1 and CDR2 (germline): MNHEY, SVGAGI. CDR3 size: 15 residues. CDR3 in DNA: TGTGCCAGCAGTCCTACAGGGGGCACTGGAAACACCATATATTTT. This encodes CASSPTGGTGNTIYF.

The chain combines TRBV28 with TRBJ2-7; TRBD2 matches 15 bases. The V gene end was trimmed by 6 bases and the J gene end by 2 bases; junction bases not matched to a gene: 14. Looked up from germline, CDR1 is MDHEN and CDR2 is SYDVKM. The CDR3 totals 19 residues. The CDR3 nucleotides are TGTGCCAGCAGCCAGAACCCGGGACTAGCGGGAGGACCTCCCTACGAGCAGTACTTC. This gives the protein CASSQNPGLAGGPPYEQYF.

A few counts support this clone. The chain uses TRBV7-2 and TRBJ2-7, with TRBD2 matching over 7 bases. The CDR3 has 15 residues. From germline, CDR1 is SGHTA and CDR2 FQGNSA. With V trimmed by 5 bases and J by 5 bases, 12 bases remained unmatched. The CDR3 nucleotides read TGTGCCAGCAGCCCCCAGGGCGGGAGAGGGGACGAGCAGTACTTC. Its protein is CASSPQGGRGDEQYF.

In this sample, this clone turned up once. The CDR3 DNA sequence: TGTGCCAGCAGCTTAGAAGGCCCCGGACTAGCATCAGAGACCCAGTACTTC. Protein sequence: CASSLEGPGLASETQYF. The V gene is TRBV7-8, the J gene TRBJ2-5; 8 bases map to TRBD2. J lost 4 bases, V lost 1 base, and 11 bases had no gene match. This CDR3 has 17 residues. The germline gives CDR1 SGHVS, CDR2 FQNEAQ.

The V and J genes are TRBV7-2 and TRBJ2-1; TRBD2 aligns across 8 bases. J was trimmed by 4 bases and V by 0 bases; bases with no gene match: 5. CDR3 size: 16 residues. Germline CDR1 and CDR2: SGHTA and FQGNSA. CDR3 in DNA: TGTGCCAGCAGCTTAGCTGCACTAGCGGCGTACAATGAGCAGTTCTTC. As protein: CASSLAALAAYNEQFF.

This chain joins TRBV27 and TRBJ2-7, with a possible D match to TRBD1 (6 bases). Germline CDR1 is MNHEY and CDR2 is SMNVEV (reference sequence). The CDR3 runs to 14 residues. V was cut by 5 bases and J by 3 bases, with 14 bases left in between. CDR3 bases: TGTGCCAGCAGTAGGACAGCGTCGAACTACGAGCAGTACTTC. It codes for CASSRTASNYEQYF.

A note on this clone: The junction does not match germline at one end; this may be a read error. The V call is TRBV2, the J call TRBJ2-3; D gene ambiguous. Germline-derived CDR1 and CDR2 are SNHLY and FYNNEI. CDR3 length: 14 residues. CDR3 sequence: CASTPVLTTDTQCF. As DNA, the CDR3 is TGTGCCAGCACCCCCGTTCTTACCACAGATACGCAGTGTTTT.

This chain links TRBV5-4 with TRBJ1-2; tentatively, D is TRBD1 (5 bases). Deletions cut 4 bases from V and 1 base from J, with 17 bases between. Germline V CDR1 and CDR2: SGHNT, YYREEE (reference sequence). There are 16 residues in the CDR3. The chain's CDR3 is CASSTGGGPHNYGYTF. As DNA, the CDR3 is TGTGCCAGCAGCACGGGGGGTGGACCGCATAACTATGGCTACACCTTC.

Only one count was recorded for this clone. The chain links TRBV15 to TRBJ1-1; weak D call: TRBD1 (5 bases). This CDR3 spans 15 amino acids. V lost 1 base and J lost 2, with 11 bases in between. Germline lookup yields CDR1 LNHNV and CDR2 YYDKDF (reference sequence). The CDR3 bases are TGTGCCACCAGCAGAGTAGCCAGGGCAAACACTGAAGCTTTCTTT. Its translation is CATSRVARANTEAFF.

The chain combines TRBV30 with TRBJ1-2; TRBD1 matches 7 bases. The CDR3 is 13 amino acids. Germline lookup yields CDR1 GTSNPN and CDR2 SVGIG (reference sequence). V lost 3 bases to trimming and J lost 4 bases; unmatched junction nucleotides: 5. The CDR3 reads CAWRGGQTYGYTF. Written as DNA, the CDR3 is TGTGCCTGGAGAGGGGGCCAGACCTATGGCTACACCTTC. The entire variable domain, with the rest obtained from reference TRBV30 and TRBJ1-2, is as follows: SQTIHQWPATLVQPVGSPLSLECTVEGTSNPNLYWYRQAAGRGLQLLFYSVGIGQISSEVPQNLSASRPQDRQFILSSKKLLLSDSGFYLCAWRGGQTYGYTFGSGTRLTVV.

V is TRBV19 and J is TRBJ2-2, with no clear D. The CDR3 contains 13 residues. The germline V and J ends were trimmed by 4 bases and 5 bases, with 8 bases remaining between them. The germline CDR1 and CDR2 sequences are LNHDA and SQIVND (reference sequence). DNA for the CDR3: TGTGCCAGTAGTAAAATCAGTACCGGGGAGCTGTTTTTT. This translates into CASSKISTGELFF. Complete variable domain (other parts from reference TRBV19 and TRBJ2-2): DGGITQSPKYLFRKEGQNVTLSCEQNLNHDAMYWYRQDPGQGLRLIYYSQIVNDFQKGDIAEGYSVSREKKESFPLTVTSAQKNPTAFYLCASSKISTGELFFGEGSRLTVL.

The chain has TRBV27 and TRBJ2-5; 16 nucleotides match TRBD2. This CDR3 has 18 amino acids. V lost 2 bases to trimming and J lost 0 bases; unmatched junction nucleotides: 3. Germline CDR1 reads MNHEY; CDR2 reads SMNVEV (reference sequence). For the CDR3, the DNA is TGTGCCAGCAGTTTAATGGGACTAGCGGGGGGGTACCAAGAGACCCAGTACTTC. As protein: CASSLMGLAGGYQETQYF.

The rearrangement joins TRBV6-6 to TRBJ2-7; 12 positions agree with TRBD2. The CDR3 sequence is 14 residues long. The V gene end was trimmed by 7 bases and the J gene end by 6 bases; junction bases not matched to a gene: 7. CDR1 and CDR2 from the germline V gene are MNHNY and SVGAGI (reference sequence). Written as DNA, the CDR3 is TGTGCCAGCACCAGACTAGCGGGAGAGGGCGAGCAGTACTTC. Translating gives CASTRLAGEGEQYF.

The gene calls are TRBV5-1 and TRBJ2-1, with 8 bases aligning to TRBD2. The CDR3 spans 14 residues. Germline V lookup: CDR1 SGHRS, CDR2 YFSETQ. Trimming took 3 bases from V and 9 from J; bases not matched to a gene: 8. The CDR3 region has the DNA TGCGCCAGCAGCTGGTCAGCGGGAGTGCGTGAGCAGTTCTTC. Residues: CASSWSAGVREQFF.

V is TRBV7-3 and J is TRBJ2-5, with D uncertain. Per germline, CDR1 SGHTA and CDR2 FQGTGA. The CDR3 runs 13 residues. Trimming took off 9 bases at V and 3 bases at J, with 14 bases between the two ends. The CDR3 here is CASSQAPEETQYF. The DNA for the CDR3 is TGTGCCAGTTCGCAGGCCCCCGAAGAGACCCAGTACTTC.

In this sample, this clone turned up once. The rearrangement links TRBV5-4 to TRBJ1-2, with D possibly being TRBD1 (6 bases). CDR1 is SGHNT and CDR2 is YYREEE in the germline V gene (reference sequence). The length of the CDR3 is 14 residues. Deletions cut 2 bases from V and 4 bases from J, with 12 bases between. This chain's CDR3 is CASSLTGNPYGYTF. For the CDR3, the DNA is TGTGCCAGCAGCTTAACAGGGAACCCCTATGGCTACACCTTC.

On this clone: A far larger clone differs by one base, so this is likely a read error. The gene calls are TRBV9 and TRBJ2-1; 7 bases are a match to TRBD2. The CDR3 sequence is 16 residues long. The V gene end was trimmed by 0 bases and the J gene end by 2 bases; junction bases not matched to a gene: 5. CDR1 and CDR2 from the germline V gene are SGDLS and YYNGEE. In nucleotides, the CDR3 is TGTGCCAGCAGCGTAGGGGTCGGGGGGACCTACAATGAGCAGTTCTTC. Residues: CASSVGVGGTYNEQFF.

The CDR3: CAWGLVDDNEQFF. CDR3 DNA: TGTGCCTGGGGACTAGTTGACGACAATGAGCAGTTCTTC. The chain uses TRBV30 and TRBJ2-1, with TRBD2 matching over 7 bases. Germline trimming cut 5 bases from V and 5 bases from J; bases unmatched to any gene: 6. The CDR3 loop spans 13 amino acids. Germline lookup yields CDR1 GTSNPN and CDR2 SVGIG (reference sequence).

Comments on this clone: The identical CDR3 is also encoded by other nucleotide sequences in the sample. This chain uses TRBV28 with TRBJ1-3; the D gene is possibly TRBD1 (6 bases). The length of the CDR3 is 15 residues. Per the germline V gene, CDR1 is MDHEN and CDR2 is SYDVKM. Trimming took 5 bases from V and 4 from J, leaving 15 bases between them. CDR3 nucleotide sequence: TGTGCCAGCAGTCAATTGGGGGCCGGAGGAAACACCATATATTTT. Translating gives CASSQLGAGGNTIYF. The full variable domain, its missing parts supplied by reference TRBV28 and TRBJ1-3, is DVKVTQSSRYLVKRTGEKVFLECVQDMDHENMFWYRQDPGLGLRLIYFSYDVKMKEKGDIPEGYSVSREKKERFSLILESASTNQTSMYLCASSQLGAGGNTIYFGEGSWLTVV.

The chain couples TRBV4-1 to TRBJ1-3; possible D gene TRBD1, 6 bases. This CDR3 has 16 amino acids. V was pared by 5 bases and J by 0 bases, with 14 bases between. CDR1 MGHRA and CDR2 YSYEKL come from the germline V gene. DNA for the CDR3: TGCGCCAGCAGCGTCCAACAGGGTAACTCTGGAAACACCATATATTTT. This translates into CASSVQQGNSGNTIYF.

The V call is TRBV11-3, the J call TRBJ2-2; 10 bases fit TRBD1. V was pared by 5 bases and J by 2 bases, with 2 bases of the junction left unmatched. The CDR3 has 15 amino acids. Germline CDR1 is SGHNT and CDR2 is YENEEA. The DNA of the CDR3 is TGTGCCAGCAGCCCGACAGGGGGCAACACCGGGGAGCTGTTTTTT. Residues: CASSPTGGNTGELFF.

This clone was detected only once. V gene TRBV3-1 (or the pseudogene TRBV3-2) combines with J gene TRBJ1-3; D remains unclear. The CDR3 spans 14 residues. V lost 3 bases and J 2 bases, leaving 8 bases between the germline ends. CDR1 is LGHDT and CDR2 is YNNKEL in the germline V gene (reference sequence). The CDR3 spells CASSHLSAGNTIYF. The CDR3 bases are TGTGCCAGCAGCCATCTTTCGGCTGGAAACACCATATATTTT.

Comments on this clone: Other DNA variants within this sample encode the same CDR3. The genes are TRBV7-9 and TRBJ1-1, with 7 bases lining up with TRBD1. The CDR3 has 14 residues. Per the germline V gene, CDR1 is SEHNR and CDR2 is FQNEAQ (reference sequence). V lost 1 base, J lost 2 bases, and 1 base stayed unmatched. The CDR3 is CASSLGTGNTEAFF. The CDR3 nucleotides read TGTGCCAGCAGCTTAGGGACAGGTAACACTGAAGCTTTCTTT.

The gene calls are TRBV30 and TRBJ2-2; tentative D call: TRBD2 (6 bases). CDR1 is GTSNPN, CDR2 SVGIG, per germline (reference sequence). The CDR3 has 13 residues. The V end lost 3 bases, the J end lost 5 bases, and 10 bases lay between the germline ends. Here the CDR3 DNA reads TGTGCCTGGAGCGGGAGTTTAACCGGGGAGCTGTTTTTT. It encodes CAWSGSLTGELFF. The entire variable domain, with the rest obtained from reference TRBV30 and TRBJ2-2, is as follows: SQTIHQWPATLVQPVGSPLSLECTVEGTSNPNLYWYRQAAGRGLQLLFYSVGIGQISSEVPQNLSASRPQDRQFILSSKKLLLSDSGFYLCAWSGSLTGELFFGEGSRLTVL.

The J gene is TRBJ1-2, the V gene TRBV5-1; 8 nucleotides agree with TRBD1. This CDR3 is 17 amino acids long. Germline CDR1 reads SGHRS; CDR2 reads YFSETQ. The V segment lost 4 bases and the J segment 5 bases; nucleotides outside the gene matches: 16. Here the CDR3 DNA reads TGCGCCAGCAGCCCCCGTACGACTACCAGGGGGCTGTATGGCTACACCTTC. Amino acid sequence: CASSPRTTTRGLYGYTF.